Shown below are 25 T cell receptor beta chains from a single sample sequenced in a study of control samples from healthy donors and cancer patients. Sequenced by immunoSEQ multiplex PCR; TCRdb stores in-frame clones only, minus some. In the table there are about 73,000 clones, roughly 90% of which are singletons. The sample consisted of blood. Every receptor here comes from a woman aged 45-60 years in good health.

The genes are TRBV3-1 (or the pseudogene TRBV3-2) and TRBJ1-2; no reliable D call. V shed 1 base and J shed 8 bases, with 5 bases lying between them. Germline V CDR1 and CDR2: LGHDT, YNNKEL (reference sequence). The CDR3 runs to 11 residues. CDR3 sequence (DNA): TGTGCCAGCAGCCAAGGCAGGGGCTACACCTTC. Its translation: CASSQGRGYTF.

The chain recombines TRBV6-4 with TRBJ1-1; weak D call: TRBD1 (6 bases). V was cut by 5 bases and J by 1 base, with 11 bases left in between. The germline V gene encodes CDR1 MRHNA and CDR2 SNTAGT. The CDR3 contains 14 residues. The CDR3 reads CASSPGVSNTEAFF. CDR3 bases: TGTGCCAGCAGTCCAGGGGTCTCGAACACTGAAGCTTTCTTT.

The count of this clone is one. V gene TRBV19 combines with J gene TRBJ2-5, with TRBD2 identical over 10 bases. Germline values: CDR1 LNHDA, CDR2 SQIVND (reference sequence). The CDR3 loop spans 15 amino acids. Trimming took 1 base from V and 5 from J; bases not matched to a gene: 4. The CDR3 region has the DNA TGTGCCAGTAGTATAGGCCTAGCGGGAGCTGAGACCCAGTACTTC. Translation: CASSIGLAGAETQYF.

This clone has a single count. The chain uses TRBV15 and TRBJ1-1; tentative D call: TRBD1 (6 bases). Germline CDR1 and CDR2: LNHNV and YYDKDF (reference sequence). V was clipped by 4 bases and J by 8 bases, with 8 bases between them. This CDR3 comprises 11 residues. The CDR3 spells CATSTTGEAFF. CDR3 DNA sequence: TGTGCCACCAGCACCACAGGGGAAGCTTTCTTT. The full variable domain, rest sourced from reference TRBV15 and TRBJ1-1, is DAMVIQNPRYQVTQFGKPVTLSCSQTLNHNVMYWYQQKSSQAPKLLFHYYDKDFNNEADTPDNFQSRRPNTSFCFLDIRSPGLGDTAMYLCATSTTGEAFFGQGTRLTVV.

This chain uses TRBV2 with TRBJ2-1; D is undetermined. Germline V gene lookup returns CDR1 SNHLY and CDR2 FYNNEI. V lost 3 bases and J 6 bases, leaving 9 bases between the germline ends. The CDR3 loop spans 13 amino acids. The CDR3: CASSEPFVNEQFF. CDR3 coding DNA: TGTGCCAGCAGTGAGCCCTTCGTCAATGAGCAGTTCTTC. Combining the CDR3 with reference TRBV2 and TRBJ2-1 gives the whole variable domain EPEVTQTPSHQVTQMGQEVILRCVPISNHLYFYWYRQILGQKVEFLVSFYNNEISEKSEIFDDQFSVERPDGSNFTLKIRSTKLEDSAMYFCASSEPFVNEQFFGPGTRLTVL.

V usage is TRBV3-1 (or the pseudogene TRBV3-2) and J usage is TRBJ1-1, with no clear D. This CDR3 has 13 residues. In germline, CDR1 is LGHDT, CDR2 YNNKEL (reference sequence). V gave up 2 bases and J gave up 1 base, with 5 bases separating them. CDR3 residues: CASSQKGNTEAFF. The CDR3 nucleotides read TGTGCCAGCAGCCAAAAGGGGAACACTGAAGCTTTCTTT.

CDR3: CAAGPNWETQYF. The CDR3 coding sequence is TGTGCCGCTGGACCCAATTGGGAGACCCAGTACTTC. The chain is built from TRBV2 and TRBJ2-5; the D is unclear. V dropped 11 bases and J dropped 5 bases, with 15 bases sitting between them. The CDR3 length is 12 residues. Germline V gives CDR1 SNHLY, CDR2 FYNNEI.

The gene calls are TRBV27 and TRBJ2-7; 9 bases align to TRBD1. The J segment lost 2 bases and the V segment lost 2 bases, leaving 10 bases of the junction unmatched. Per the germline V gene, CDR1 is MNHEY and CDR2 is SMNVEV (reference sequence). The CDR3 is 17 residues long. The CDR3 region is CASSLLPGDRATYEQYF. Here the CDR3 DNA reads TGTGCCAGCAGTTTACTTCCCGGGGACAGGGCAACCTACGAGCAGTACTTC.

V gene TRBV18 combines with J gene TRBJ2-7; tentative D call: TRBD1 (6 bases). The ends were cut back, 6 bases at V and 0 bases at J, with 9 bases in the middle. Germline CDR1 reads KGHSH; CDR2 reads LQKENI. This CDR3 spans 13 amino acids. The CDR3 DNA follows: TGTGCCAGCTCCCCGGACAGCTCCTACGAGCAGTACTTC. The encoded protein is CASSPDSSYEQYF.

The J gene is TRBJ2-6, the V gene TRBV19; D might be TRBD1 or TRBD2, each matching 7 bases. Between the trimmed V and J ends, which lost 6 bases and 2 bases, there was a span of 14 bases. The CDR3 totals 16 residues. Germline values: CDR1 LNHDA, CDR2 SQIVND (reference sequence). The CDR3, as DNA: TGTGCCAGTAGAAGGGAGGGGGCAGCTGGGGCCAACGTCCTGACTTTC. Its protein product is CASRREGAAGANVLTF.

V is TRBV7-8 and J is TRBJ2-7; 7 positions agree with TRBD1. Trimming took 6 bases from V and 2 from J; bases not matched to a gene: 7. Germline loops: CDR1 SGHVS, CDR2 FQNEAQ. CDR3 length equals 14 residues. The CDR3 loop is CASSRGQDPYEQYF. In DNA, the CDR3 is TGTGCCAGCAGTCGCGGACAGGACCCCTACGAGCAGTACTTC. The full variable domain, its missing parts supplied by reference TRBV7-8 and TRBJ2-7, is GAGVSQSPRYKVAKRGQDVALRCDPISGHVSLFWYQQALGQGPEFLTYFQNEAQLDKSGLPSDRFFAERPEGSVSTLKIQRTQQEDSAVYLCASSRGQDPYEQYFGPGTRLTVT.

Only one count was recorded for this clone. This sequence joins TRBV21-1 and TRBJ1-1; the table's TRBD1 call for D was not verified on the DNA. TRBV21-1 is given as a pseudogene. CDR3 length: 13 residues. CDR3 residues: CAEQGEYGTEAFF. The CDR3 nucleotides are TGTGCCGAACAGGGGGAATATGGCACTGAAGCTTTCTTT.

The chain has TRBV28 and TRBJ1-5, with a tentative D call TRBD1 (5 bases). CDR1 and CDR2 (germline): MDHEN, SYDVKM. CDR3 length equals 14 residues. V lost 3 bases and J lost 6, with 12 bases in between. CDR3 nucleotides: TGTGCCAGCAGTTTTGGAGGGGTCGGTCAGCCCCAGCATTTT. Protein: CASSFGGVGQPQHF.

The CDR3 loop reads CASSSSLAGVADTQYF. The DNA of the CDR3 is TGCGCCAGCAGCTCCTCACTAGCGGGAGTGGCTGATACGCAGTATTTT. This chain connects TRBV5-1 to TRBJ2-3; 11 nucleotides match TRBD2. Germline V lookup: CDR1 SGHRS, CDR2 YFSETQ. The CDR3 has 16 residues. The J segment lost 6 bases and the V segment lost 3 bases, leaving 9 bases of the junction unmatched.

The chain uses TRBV28 and TRBJ1-1, with D hard to call. Germline assignment: CDR1 MDHEN and CDR2 SYDVKM. This CDR3 comprises 12 residues. V was cut by 6 bases and J by 11 bases, with 16 bases left in between. CDR3 in amino acids: CASRPQKGAAFF. The CDR3 DNA is TGTGCCAGCAGACCACAGAAGGGTGCGGCTTTCTTT.

V gene TRBV18 combines with J gene TRBJ2-5; the D is unclear. Trimming removed 8 bases from V and 0 bases from J, with 10 bases in between. The CDR3 consists of 13 residues. Looked up from germline, CDR1 is KGHSH and CDR2 is LQKENI. The CDR3 is CASGRAYQETQYF. In nucleotides, the CDR3 is TGTGCCAGCGGCAGAGCGTACCAAGAGACCCAGTACTTC.

The rearrangement joins TRBV19 to TRBJ2-1, with 7 bases fitting TRBD2. The CDR3 is made up of 15 amino acids. V lost 3 bases to trimming and J lost 6 bases; unmatched junction nucleotides: 8. CDR1 and CDR2 from the germline V gene are LNHDA and SQIVND (reference sequence). In nucleotides, the CDR3 is TGTGCCAGTAGTATTTTGTGGGAGGGGATCAATGAGCAGTTCTTC. It translates to CASSILWEGINEQFF.

On this clone itself: Compared with germline, one end of the junction differs, possibly owing to a read error. The chain couples TRBV7-8 to TRBJ2-7, with 7 bases lining up with TRBD2. Per the germline V gene, CDR1 is SGHVS and CDR2 is FQNEAQ. This CDR3 has 12 residues. The CDR3 reads CASSLANGEGNF. CDR3 sequence (DNA): TGTGCCAGCAGCTTAGCGAACGGGGAGGGGAACTTC. Using reference TRBV7-8 and TRBJ2-7 for the parts outside the CDR3, the full variable domain is GAGVSQSPRYKVAKRGQDVALRCDPISGHVSLFWYQQALGQGPEFLTYFQNEAQLDKSGLPSDRFFAERPEGSVSTLKIQRTQQEDSAVYLCASSLANGEGNFGPGTRLTVT.

V gene TRBV6-5 combines with J gene TRBJ2-3; 9 bases agree with TRBD1. The J segment lost 1 base and the V segment lost 6 bases, leaving 2 bases of the junction unmatched. The germline CDR1 and CDR2 sequences are MNHEY and SVGAGI. The CDR3 sequence is 14 residues long. CDR3 sequence (DNA): TGTGCCAGCAGCCGGACAGGGGGCACAGATACGCAGTATTTT. It codes for CASSRTGGTDTQYF.

The chain has TRBV28 and TRBJ1-2; D gene uncertain. The CDR3 has 14 amino acids. Germline assignment: CDR1 MDHEN and CDR2 SYDVKM. V was cut by 1 base and J by 0 bases, with 6 bases left in between. This CDR3 reads CASSLSLANYGYTF. CDR3 in DNA: TGTGCCAGCAGTTTATCATTGGCTAACTATGGCTACACCTTC.

The chain recombines TRBV29-1 with TRBJ1-1; possible D gene TRBD1, 5 bases. Germline V CDR1 and CDR2: SQVTM, ANQGSEA. The ends were cut back, 7 bases at V and 0 bases at J, with 15 bases in the middle. The CDR3 totals 14 residues. The CDR3 DNA reads TGCAGCGCCACCGTGGAGGGACTGAACACTGAAGCTTTCTTT. Its translation is CSATVEGLNTEAFF.

This chain connects TRBV3-1 (or the pseudogene TRBV3-2) to TRBJ2-7; 11 bases are shared with TRBD2. CDR3 length: 15 residues. CDR1 and CDR2 (germline): LGHDT, YNNKEL (reference sequence). With V trimmed by 0 bases and J by 6 bases, 4 bases remained unmatched. The CDR3 sequence: CASSQDIAGGGEQYF. In nucleotides, the CDR3 is TGTGCCAGCAGCCAAGATATAGCGGGAGGGGGCGAGCAGTACTTC.

In its sample, this clone was seen once. This chain links TRBV28 with TRBJ2-3; 8 bases agree with TRBD2. This CDR3 comprises 18 residues. Trimming took 5 bases from V and 2 from J; bases not matched to a gene: 15. CDR1 is MDHEN and CDR2 is SYDVKM in the germline V gene. CDR3 region: CASSPASPLSGTTDTQYF. CDR3 sequence (DNA): TGTGCCAGCAGTCCCGCCTCGCCCCTTAGCGGGACCACAGATACGCAGTATTTT.

The chain is built from TRBV15 and TRBJ2-7, with TRBD2 matching 8 bases. The germline gives CDR1 LNHNV, CDR2 YYDKDF (reference sequence). Trimming took 4 bases from V and 2 from J; bases not matched to a gene: 10. CDR3 length: 16 residues. As DNA, the CDR3 is TGTGCCACCAGCAAACCGAGACTAGCGACCCCCTACGAGCAGTACTTC. This codes for CATSKPRLATPYEQYF. The entire variable domain, with the rest obtained from reference TRBV15 and TRBJ2-7, is as follows: DAMVIQNPRYQVTQFGKPVTLSCSQTLNHNVMYWYQQKSSQAPKLLFHYYDKDFNNEADTPDNFQSRRPNTSFCFLDIRSPGLGDTAMYLCATSKPRLATPYEQYFGPGTRLTVT.

The V gene is TRBV30, the J gene TRBJ1-5, with D hard to call. CDR3 length: 13 amino acids. The V and J ends lost 1 base and 7 bases respectively, with 11 bases between them. The germline V gene encodes CDR1 GTSNPN and CDR2 SVGIG (reference sequence). DNA of the CDR3: TGTGCCTGGAGTGAACGGTGGACCCAGCCCCAGCATTTT. Its protein product is CAWSERWTQPQHF.